This T cell receptor (beta chain) was found in a study of shared clonotypes between healthy human individuals. The V end was cut by 6 bases, the J end by 5 bases, with 14 bases between. Per the germline V gene, CDR1 is MNHEY and CDR2 is SMNVEV (reference sequence). CDR3 length equals 13 residues. Profiling relied on immunoSEQ multiplex PCR, and the TCRdb table lists in-frame clones only, not all of them. Found here are approximately 350,000 clones, approximately 79% of them singletons; the top ten hold about a tenth. The V gene is TRBV27, the J gene TRBJ2-7; D not resolved. The clonotype was recovered from a man younger than 45 in good health. The material sequenced was memory CD4+ T cells sorted from blood. Subset described: CD45RA-negative fraction. The CDR3 nucleotides read TGTGCCAGCAGATCATCGTTTTATCACGAGCAGTACTTC. Translating it yields CASRSSFYHEQYF.